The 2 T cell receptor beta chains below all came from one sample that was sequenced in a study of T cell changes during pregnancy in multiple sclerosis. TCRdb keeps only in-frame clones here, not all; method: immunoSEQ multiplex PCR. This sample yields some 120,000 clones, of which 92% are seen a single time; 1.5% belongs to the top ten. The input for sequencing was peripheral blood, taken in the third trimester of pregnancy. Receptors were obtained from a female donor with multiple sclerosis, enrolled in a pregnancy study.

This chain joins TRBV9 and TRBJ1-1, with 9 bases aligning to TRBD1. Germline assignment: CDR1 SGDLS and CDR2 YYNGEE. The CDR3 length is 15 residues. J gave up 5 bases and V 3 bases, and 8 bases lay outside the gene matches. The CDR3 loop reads CASSEQGAPGTEAFF. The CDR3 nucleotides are TGTGCCAGCAGCGAACAGGGGGCGCCGGGGACTGAAGCTTTCTTT.

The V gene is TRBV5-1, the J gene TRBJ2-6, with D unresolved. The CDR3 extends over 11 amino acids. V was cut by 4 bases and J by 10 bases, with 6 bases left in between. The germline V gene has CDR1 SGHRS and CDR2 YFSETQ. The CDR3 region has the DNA TGCGCCAGCAGCAACTCGAACGTCCTGACTTTC. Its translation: CASSNSNVLTF.